Shown below are 17 T cell receptor beta chains from a single sample sequenced in a study of blood T cell repertoires in COVID-19 (dated by TCRdb to the early 2020s). Library preparation was by the immunoSEQ multiplex PCR assay. TCRdb provides this immuneACCESS table in a form limited to in-frame rearrangements. Some clones are lacking; in checked studies, under half of them reflect an unresolved V gene, and why the rest are absent is not known. The sample profile shows over 450,000 clones; around nine tenths of them were found once. 7.5% to 9% of the sample goes to the ten largest clones. Sample: peripheral blood. The origin of the receptors is a woman between 45 and 65 years old with COVID-19, enrolled during active disease.

The genes are TRBV28 and TRBJ1-4; tentatively, D is TRBD1 (6 bases). The V gene's germline CDR1 is MDHEN and CDR2 SYDVKM. The V gene lost 5 bases and the J gene lost 7 bases, with 17 bases spanning the gap. This CDR3 region has 15 residues. CDR3 sequence reads: CASSPREGGGEKLFF. The CDR3 nucleotides read TGTGCCAGCAGTCCCCGGGAGGGGGGGGGTGAAAAACTGTTTTTT.

The chain has TRBV6-2 or TRBV6-3 and TRBJ1-5; TRBD1 matches 9 bases. V lost 5 bases to trimming and J lost 7 bases; unmatched junction nucleotides: 9. CDR3 length equals 15 residues. CDR1 is MNHEY, CDR2 SVGEGT, per germline. Here the CDR3 DNA reads TGTGCCAGCAGTGGGGGACAGGGCGGAGAACAGCCCCAGCATTTT. This encodes CASSGGQGGEQPQHF.

V usage is TRBV25-1 and J usage is TRBJ2-7, with a possible D match to TRBD1 (7 bases). Looked up from germline, CDR1 is MGHDK and CDR2 is SYGVNS. V was cut by 3 bases and J by 6 bases, with 21 bases left in between. This CDR3 is 16 amino acids long. The CDR3 sequence is CASSDYRQGGLGEQYF. The CDR3 bases are TGTGCCAGCAGTGATTATCGACAGGGAGGTTTGGGCGAGCAGTACTTC.

The V gene is TRBV2, the J gene TRBJ2-1; 12 nucleotides align to TRBD2. With V trimmed by 2 bases and J by 6 bases, 5 bases remained unmatched. Per the germline V gene, CDR1 is SNHLY and CDR2 is FYNNEI. The CDR3 sequence is 16 residues long. CDR3 protein: CASSERLAGGRNEQFF. The DNA for the CDR3 is TGTGCCAGCAGTGAACGGCTAGCGGGGGGGCGCAATGAGCAGTTCTTC.

V usage is TRBV15 and J usage is TRBJ1-5, with D possibly TRBD1 on 6 matching bases. Trimming removed 0 bases from V and 5 bases from J, with 11 bases in between. Per germline, CDR1 LNHNV and CDR2 YYDKDF (reference sequence). The CDR3 extends over 15 amino acids. The CDR3 bases are TGTGCCACCAGCAGAGATCTCGGGGGGCATCAGCCCCAGCATTTT. Its translation: CATSRDLGGHQPQHF.

V gene TRBV7-9 combines with J gene TRBJ2-7; 7 nucleotides match TRBD1. CDR1 SEHNR and CDR2 FQNEAQ come from the germline V gene (reference sequence). This CDR3 comprises 15 residues. Losses at the gene ends were 6 bases for V and 0 bases for J; bases not matched to a gene: 8. The CDR3 sequence is CASSHAGTVSYEQYF. The CDR3 bases are TGTGCCAGCAGTCATGCCGGGACAGTCTCCTACGAGCAGTACTTC.

The chain links TRBV19 to TRBJ2-7; possible D gene TRBD1, 5 bases. Germline CDR1 LNHDA, CDR2 SQIVND (reference sequence). V was pared by 3 bases and J by 3 bases, with 12 bases between. CDR3 size: 14 residues. The CDR3 coding sequence is TGTGCCAGTAGTATCAGCAGGGTCCACTACGAGCAGTACTTC. Its translation: CASSISRVHYEQYF.

The rearrangement joins TRBV7-5 to TRBJ1-1; the table's D call, TRBD1, has no DNA check behind it. TRBV7-5 is flagged as a pseudogene. The CDR3 runs 13 residues. CDR3 in amino acids: CASTPGENTEAFF. Written as DNA, the CDR3 is TGTGCCAGCACCCCAGGGGAAAACACTGAAGCTTTCTTT.

A remark on this clone: The same CDR3 arises from other DNA sequences in this sample as well. The chain employs TRBV6-1 and TRBJ1-1; D is undetermined. The V gene's germline CDR1 is MNHNS and CDR2 SASEGT. CDR3 size: 15 residues. V was trimmed by 0 bases and J by 2 bases, leaving 10 bases between them. The CDR3 here is CASSEAGQINTEAFF. The CDR3 DNA reads TGTGCCAGCAGTGAAGCTGGTCAGATAAACACTGAAGCTTTCTTT.

V is TRBV7-9 and J is TRBJ1-1, with D unresolved. The CDR3 is made up of 11 amino acids. V was cut by 2 bases and J by 5 bases, with 3 bases left in between. Germline lookup yields CDR1 SEHNR and CDR2 FQNEAQ (reference sequence). The CDR3: CASSLSTEAFF. CDR3 sequence (DNA): TGTGCCAGCAGCTTATCAACTGAAGCTTTCTTT.

The chain couples TRBV19 to TRBJ1-3; maybe TRBD1 (6 bases). CDR3 length: 15 amino acids. CDR1 is LNHDA and CDR2 is SQIVND in the germline V gene (reference sequence). Trimming removed 2 bases at V and 4 bases at J, with 12 bases between. CDR3 amino acids: CASSIPGESGNTIYF. DNA of the CDR3: TGTGCCAGTAGTATACCAGGGGAGAGCGGAAACACCATATATTTT.

This clone was counted a single time. J is TRBJ2-3 and V is TRBV6-5, with 9 bases fitting TRBD1. This CDR3 region has 13 residues. V gave up 8 bases and J gave up 6 bases; unmatched junction bases: 6. The germline CDR1 and CDR2 sequences are MNHEY and SVGAGI. As DNA, the CDR3 is TGTGCCAGCCGGGACAGGGTCCCCGATACGCAGTATTTT. It translates to CASRDRVPDTQYF.

This chain links TRBV5-8 with TRBJ2-1, with TRBD2 as a possible D gene (5 bases). Deletions cut 2 bases from V and 0 bases from J, with 6 bases between. This CDR3 has 14 residues. The germline gives CDR1 SGHTS, CDR2 YDEGEE. The CDR3 protein is CASSLLVSYNEQFF. The CDR3 coding sequence is TGTGCCAGCAGCTTACTAGTCTCCTACAATGAGCAGTTCTTC. The full variable domain, completed using reference TRBV5-8 and TRBJ2-1, is EAGVTQSPTHLIKTRGQQATLRCSPISGHTSVYWYQQALGLGLQFLLWYDEGEERNRGNFPPRFSGRQFPNYSSELNVNALELEDSALYLCASSLLVSYNEQFFGPGTRLTVL.

The chain employs TRBV15 and TRBJ1-2; maybe TRBD1 (5 bases). This CDR3 is built from 12 residues. The germline V gene has CDR1 LNHNV and CDR2 YYDKDF (reference sequence). The ends were cut back, 5 bases at V and 10 bases at J, with 14 bases in the middle. CDR3 in amino acids: CATSPGGTHYTF. In nucleotides, the CDR3 is TGTGCCACCAGCCCTGGAGGGACCCACTACACCTTC.

The CDR3 is CASSLRGGQGPLRRTEAFF. The CDR3 region has the DNA TGTGCCAGCAGCTTAAGGGGGGGACAGGGGCCTCTACGAAGGACTGAAGCTTTCTTT. This sequence joins TRBV13 and TRBJ1-1; 10 nucleotides align to TRBD1. CDR3 length equals 19 residues. Germline trimming cut 2 bases from V and 5 bases from J; bases unmatched to any gene: 17. CDR1 PRHDT and CDR2 FYEKMQ come from the germline V gene (reference sequence).

This chain joins TRBV7-6 and TRBJ1-4; TRBD1 is a possible D gene (5 bases). Trimming stripped 4 bases from V and 1 base from J, with 10 bases between. Germline CDR1 reads SGHVS; CDR2 reads FNYEAQ. The CDR3 consists of 15 residues. The DNA for the CDR3 is TGTGCCAGCAGCTCACGGGGGGGAACTAATGAAAAACTGTTTTTT. Its translation is CASSSRGGTNEKLFF.

The chain uses TRBV6-1 and TRBJ1-2; unclear D gene. The V end lost 3 bases, the J end lost 3 bases, and 14 bases lay between the germline ends. Germline CDR1 MNHNS, CDR2 SASEGT. This CDR3 contains 15 residues. The CDR3 nucleotides are TGTGCCAGCAGTGATCCCCACGGGAATGACTATGGCTACACCTTC. It is translated as CASSDPHGNDYGYTF.